The 10 T cell receptor beta chains below come from one sample, sequenced in a study of metastatic and nonmetastatic thyroid tumors. Every patient underwent thyroid surgery untreated. TCRdb used MiXCR to call clones anew from the PCR reads. The sample lists roughly 14,000 clones; 32% were seen once. The specimen was tumor tissue. The receptors were sampled from a female donor with papillary thyroid cancer or a benign thyroid nodule (not recorded which). Some clones in this sample may be carry-over from other donors' samples.

This clone was seen ten or more times. This rearrangement joins TRBV5-4 to TRBJ2-7, with 7 bases identical to TRBD1. CDR3 length: 13 residues. V was pared by 3 bases and J by 2 bases, with 2 bases of the junction left unmatched. Germline CDR1 and CDR2: SGHNT and YYREEE (reference sequence). CDR3 coding DNA: TGTGCCAGCAGCTACGGACAGGCCTACGAGCAGTACTTC. As protein: CASSYGQAYEQYF.

By share of the sample, this clone is medium-sized. The gene calls are TRBV2 and TRBJ2-7; D is unresolved. Germline V gene lookup returns CDR1 SNHLY and CDR2 FYNNEI. Deletions cut 2 bases from V and 0 bases from J, with 8 bases between. The CDR3 totals 14 residues. CDR3 in amino acids: CASSEMATSYEQYF. The DNA of the CDR3 is TGTGCCAGCAGTGAAATGGCCACCTCCTACGAGCAGTACTTC. Full variable domain (missing parts from reference TRBV2 and TRBJ2-7): EPEVTQTPSHQVTQMGQEVILRCVPISNHLYFYWYRQILGQKVEFLVSFYNNEISEKSEIFDDQFSVERPDGSNFTLKIRSTKLEDSAMYFCASSEMATSYEQYFGPGTRLTVT.

This chain links TRBV20-1 with TRBJ2-7, with D hard to call. The CDR3 has 13 amino acids. Germline CDR1 DFQATT, CDR2 SNEGSKA (reference sequence). V was cut by 2 bases and J by 2 bases, with 10 bases left in between. CDR3 residues: CSARHFQTYEQYF. The CDR3 DNA reads as TGCAGTGCTAGACATTTCCAGACCTACGAGCAGTACTTC.

The genes are TRBV2 and TRBJ2-7; D may be TRBD2 (6 bases). Germline lookup yields CDR1 SNHLY and CDR2 FYNNEI. CDR3 size: 12 residues. V was trimmed by 9 bases and J by 2 bases, leaving 11 bases between them. The CDR3 nucleotides read TGTGCCAGTTCCGGGGGAACCTACGAGCAGTACTTC. It is translated as CASSGGTYEQYF.

By share, this clone counts as medium-sized. The chain couples TRBV5-5 to TRBJ2-7; 15 nucleotides align to TRBD2. Germline trimming cut 4 bases from V and 5 bases from J; bases unmatched to any gene: 4. This CDR3 contains 15 residues. Germline assignment: CDR1 SGHKS and CDR2 YYEKEE (reference sequence). The CDR3 loop reads CASSPGLAGGNEQYF. CDR3 sequence (DNA): TGTGCCAGCAGCCCGGGACTAGCGGGAGGTAACGAGCAGTACTTC.

This clone has just one count. The genes are TRBV2 and TRBJ2-7, with 7 bases aligning to TRBD2. Germline V CDR1 and CDR2: SNHLY, FYNNEI. The CDR3 consists of 13 residues. CDR3 sequence: CGRSGKKTYEQYF. CDR3 DNA: TGTGGCCGAAGCGGGAAAAAGACCTACGAGCAGTACTTC.

The chain combines TRBV9 with TRBJ2-1, with 10 bases that match TRBD2. This CDR3 region has 17 residues. The germline gives CDR1 SGDLS, CDR2 YYNGEE. After removal of 0 bases from V and 0 bases from J, the junction contained 3 bases not matched to a gene. CDR3 DNA sequence: TGTGCCAGCAGCGTAGCAGTAGCGGGAGGCTCCTACAATGAGCAGTTCTTC. Encoded protein: CASSVAVAGGSYNEQFF.

This clone came up a few times. The V and J genes are TRBV6-5 and TRBJ1-3; possibly TRBD1 for D (5 bases). The CDR3 contains 13 residues. The germline V gene has CDR1 MNHEY and CDR2 SVGAGI. The germline V and J ends were trimmed by 1 base and 8 bases, with 9 bases remaining between them. CDR3 residues: CASSYFAGDTIYF. Here the CDR3 DNA reads TGTGCCAGCAGTTACTTCGCGGGGGACACCATATATTTT.

The table lists this clone with many counts. V gene TRBV2 combines with J gene TRBJ1-3; tentative D call: TRBD1 (5 bases). CDR1 is SNHLY and CDR2 is FYNNEI in the germline V gene. V was pared by 7 bases and J by 3 bases, with 13 bases between. CDR3 length: 14 amino acids. CDR3 sequence: CASKMGGFGNTIYF. For the CDR3, the DNA is TGTGCCAGCAAGATGGGGGGATTTGGAAACACCATATATTTT. The full variable domain, its missing parts supplied by reference TRBV2 and TRBJ1-3, is EPEVTQTPSHQVTQMGQEVILRCVPISNHLYFYWYRQILGQKVEFLVSFYNNEISEKSEIFDDQFSVERPDGSNFTLKIRSTKLEDSAMYFCASKMGGFGNTIYFGEGSWLTVV.

This clone was detected many times. The CDR3 spells CASSYGLAGRGEQFF. The CDR3 DNA is TGTGCCAGCAGTTACGGACTAGCCGGACGCGGTGAGCAGTTCTTC. The chain joins TRBV6-2 or TRBV6-3 to TRBJ2-1; 8 positions match TRBD2. The germline gives CDR1 MNHEY, CDR2 SVGEGT. V lost 2 bases, J lost 9 bases, and 9 bases stayed unmatched. The CDR3 is 15 residues long.